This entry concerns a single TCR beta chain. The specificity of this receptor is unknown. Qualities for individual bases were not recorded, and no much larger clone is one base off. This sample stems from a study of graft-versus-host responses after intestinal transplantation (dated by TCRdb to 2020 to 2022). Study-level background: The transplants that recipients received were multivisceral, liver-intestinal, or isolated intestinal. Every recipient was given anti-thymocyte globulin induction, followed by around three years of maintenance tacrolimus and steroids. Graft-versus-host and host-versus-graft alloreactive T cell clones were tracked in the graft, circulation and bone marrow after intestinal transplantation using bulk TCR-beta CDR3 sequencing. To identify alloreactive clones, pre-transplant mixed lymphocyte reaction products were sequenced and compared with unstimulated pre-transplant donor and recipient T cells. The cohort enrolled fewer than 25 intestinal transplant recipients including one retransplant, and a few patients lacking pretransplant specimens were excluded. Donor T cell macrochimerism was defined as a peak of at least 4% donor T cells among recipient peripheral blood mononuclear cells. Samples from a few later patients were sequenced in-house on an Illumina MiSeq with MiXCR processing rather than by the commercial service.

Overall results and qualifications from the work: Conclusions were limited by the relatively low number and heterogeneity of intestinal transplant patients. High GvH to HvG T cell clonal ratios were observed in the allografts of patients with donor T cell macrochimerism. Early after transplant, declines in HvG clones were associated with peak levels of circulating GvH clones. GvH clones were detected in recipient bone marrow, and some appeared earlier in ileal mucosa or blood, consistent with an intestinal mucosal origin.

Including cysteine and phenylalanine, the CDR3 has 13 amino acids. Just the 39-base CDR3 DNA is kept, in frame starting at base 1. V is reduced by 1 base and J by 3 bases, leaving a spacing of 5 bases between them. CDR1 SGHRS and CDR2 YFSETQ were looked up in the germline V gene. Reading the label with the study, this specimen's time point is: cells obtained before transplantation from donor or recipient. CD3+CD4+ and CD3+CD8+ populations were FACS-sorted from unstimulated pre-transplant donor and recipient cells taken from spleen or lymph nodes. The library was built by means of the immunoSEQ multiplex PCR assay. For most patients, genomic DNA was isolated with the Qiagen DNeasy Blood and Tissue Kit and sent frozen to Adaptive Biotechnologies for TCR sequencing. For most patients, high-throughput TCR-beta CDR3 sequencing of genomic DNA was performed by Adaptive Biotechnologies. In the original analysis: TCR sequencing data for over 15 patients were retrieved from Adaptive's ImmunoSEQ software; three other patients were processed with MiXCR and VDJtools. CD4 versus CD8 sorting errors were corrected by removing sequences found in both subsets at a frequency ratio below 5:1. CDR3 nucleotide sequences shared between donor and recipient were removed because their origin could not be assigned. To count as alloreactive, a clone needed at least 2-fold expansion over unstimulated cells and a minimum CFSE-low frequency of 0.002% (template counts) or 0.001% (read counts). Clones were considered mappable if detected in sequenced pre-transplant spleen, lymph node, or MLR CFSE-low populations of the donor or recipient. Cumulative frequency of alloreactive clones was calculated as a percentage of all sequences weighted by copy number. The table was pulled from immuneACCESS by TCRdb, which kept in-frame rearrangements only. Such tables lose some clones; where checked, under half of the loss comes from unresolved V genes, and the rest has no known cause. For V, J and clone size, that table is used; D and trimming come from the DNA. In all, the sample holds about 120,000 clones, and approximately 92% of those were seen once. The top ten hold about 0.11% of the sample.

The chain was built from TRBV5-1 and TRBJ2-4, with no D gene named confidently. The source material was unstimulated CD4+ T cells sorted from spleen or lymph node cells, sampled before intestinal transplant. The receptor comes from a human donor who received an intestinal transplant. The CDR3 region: CASSLSVKNIQYF. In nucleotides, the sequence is TGCGCCAGCAGCTTGTCTGTCAAAAACATTCAGTACTTC.